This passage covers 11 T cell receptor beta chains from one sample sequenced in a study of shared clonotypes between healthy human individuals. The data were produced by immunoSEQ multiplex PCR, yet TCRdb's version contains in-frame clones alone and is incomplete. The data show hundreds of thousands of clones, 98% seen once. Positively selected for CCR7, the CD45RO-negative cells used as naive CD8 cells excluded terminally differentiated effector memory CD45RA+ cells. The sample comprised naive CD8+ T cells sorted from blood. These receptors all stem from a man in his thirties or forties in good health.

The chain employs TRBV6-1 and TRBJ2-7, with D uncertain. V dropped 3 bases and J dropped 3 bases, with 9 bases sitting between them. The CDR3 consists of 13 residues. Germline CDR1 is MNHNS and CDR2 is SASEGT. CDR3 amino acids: CASSDSLFYEQYF. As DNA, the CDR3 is TGTGCCAGCAGTGACTCCCTTTTCTACGAGCAGTACTTC.

The DNA for the CDR3 is TGTGCCAGCAGTTCGGCCCCGGGGCTCTCCTACAATGAGCAGTTCTTC. Its protein product is CASSSAPGLSYNEQFF. The chain recombines TRBV27 with TRBJ2-1; D may correspond to TRBD1 or TRBD2 (5 bases each). The V end lost 4 bases, the J end lost 0 bases, and 13 bases lay between the germline ends. CDR1 MNHEY and CDR2 SMNVEV come from the germline V gene (reference sequence). This CDR3 spans 16 amino acids.

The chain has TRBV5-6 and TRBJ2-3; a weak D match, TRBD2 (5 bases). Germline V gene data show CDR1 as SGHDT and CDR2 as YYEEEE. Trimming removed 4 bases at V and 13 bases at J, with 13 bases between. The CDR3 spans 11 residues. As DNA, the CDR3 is TGTGCCAGCAGCGACCGGGAAGGAAAGTATTTT. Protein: CASSDREGKYF.

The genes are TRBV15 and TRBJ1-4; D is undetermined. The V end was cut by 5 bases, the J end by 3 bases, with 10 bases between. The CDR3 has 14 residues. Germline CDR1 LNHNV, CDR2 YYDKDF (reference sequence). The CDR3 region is CATSGLSANEKLFF. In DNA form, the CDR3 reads TGTGCCACCAGCGGTCTGTCGGCTAATGAAAAACTGTTTTTT.

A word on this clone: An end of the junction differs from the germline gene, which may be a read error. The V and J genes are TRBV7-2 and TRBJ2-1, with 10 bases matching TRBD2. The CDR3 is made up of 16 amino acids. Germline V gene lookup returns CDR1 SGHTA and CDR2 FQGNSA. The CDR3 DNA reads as TGTGCCAGCAGCTCTCTAGCGGGAGCCTCCTTCAATGAGCAGTTCTTC. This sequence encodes CASSSLAGASFNEQFF.

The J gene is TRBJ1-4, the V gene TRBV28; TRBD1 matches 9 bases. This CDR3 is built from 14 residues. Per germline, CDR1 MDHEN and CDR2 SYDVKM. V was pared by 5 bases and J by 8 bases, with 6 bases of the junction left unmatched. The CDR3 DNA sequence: TGTGCCAGCAGTCCAGGACAGGGGAGCGAAAAACTGTTTTTT. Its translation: CASSPGQGSEKLFF.

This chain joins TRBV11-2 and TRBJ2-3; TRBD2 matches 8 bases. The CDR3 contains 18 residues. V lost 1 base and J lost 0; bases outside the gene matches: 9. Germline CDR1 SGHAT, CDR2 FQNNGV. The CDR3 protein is CASSLAPSSGLSTDTQYF. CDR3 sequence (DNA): TGTGCCAGCAGCTTAGCTCCCTCTAGCGGGTTGAGCACAGATACGCAGTATTTT.

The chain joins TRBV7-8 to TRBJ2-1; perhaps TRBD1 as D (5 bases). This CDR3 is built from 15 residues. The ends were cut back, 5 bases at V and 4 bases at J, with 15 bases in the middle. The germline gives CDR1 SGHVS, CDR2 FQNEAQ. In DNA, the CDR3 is TGTGCCAGCAGCCTAGGGGCCCTCCAGTACAATGAGCAGTTCTTC. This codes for CASSLGALQYNEQFF. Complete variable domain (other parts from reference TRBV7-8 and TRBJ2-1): GAGVSQSPRYKVAKRGQDVALRCDPISGHVSLFWYQQALGQGPEFLTYFQNEAQLDKSGLPSDRFFAERPEGSVSTLKIQRTQQEDSAVYLCASSLGALQYNEQFFGPGTRLTVL.

The CDR3 here is CASSWDSYNEQFF. CDR3 sequence (DNA): TGTGCCAGCAGTTGGGACAGCTACAATGAGCAGTTCTTC. This chain uses TRBV28 with TRBJ2-1, with 7 bases aligning to TRBD1. This CDR3 contains 13 residues. Germline trimming cut 4 bases from V and 3 bases from J; bases unmatched to any gene: 0. The germline V gene has CDR1 MDHEN and CDR2 SYDVKM.

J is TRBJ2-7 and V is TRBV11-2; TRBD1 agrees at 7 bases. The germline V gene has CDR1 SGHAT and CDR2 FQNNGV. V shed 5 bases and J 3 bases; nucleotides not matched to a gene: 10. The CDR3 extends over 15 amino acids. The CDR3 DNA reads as TGTGCCAGCAGCCCCCTACAGACAGGGAGCTACGAGCAGTACTTC. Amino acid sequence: CASSPLQTGSYEQYF. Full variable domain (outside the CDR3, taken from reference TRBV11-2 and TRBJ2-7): EAGVAQSPRYKIIEKRQSVAFWCNPISGHATLYWYQQILGQGPKLLIQFQNNGVVDDSQLPKDRFSAERLKGVDSTLKIQPAKLEDSAVYLCASSPLQTGSYEQYFGPGTRLTVT.

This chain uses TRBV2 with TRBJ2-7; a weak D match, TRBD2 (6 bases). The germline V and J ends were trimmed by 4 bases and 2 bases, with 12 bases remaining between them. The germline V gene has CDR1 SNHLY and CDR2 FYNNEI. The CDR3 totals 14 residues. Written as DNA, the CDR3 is TGTGCCAGCAGTGTAGAGGACTACACCTACGAGCAGTACTTC. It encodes CASSVEDYTYEQYF.